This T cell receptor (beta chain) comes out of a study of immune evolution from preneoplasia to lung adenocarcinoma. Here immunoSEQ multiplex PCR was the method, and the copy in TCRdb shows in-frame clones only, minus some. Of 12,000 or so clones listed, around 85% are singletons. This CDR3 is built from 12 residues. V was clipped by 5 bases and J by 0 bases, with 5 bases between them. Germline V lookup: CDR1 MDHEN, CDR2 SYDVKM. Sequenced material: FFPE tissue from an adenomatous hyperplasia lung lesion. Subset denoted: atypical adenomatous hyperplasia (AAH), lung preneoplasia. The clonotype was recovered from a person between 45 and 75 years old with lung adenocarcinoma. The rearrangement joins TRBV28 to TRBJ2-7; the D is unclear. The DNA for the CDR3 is TGTGCCAGCAGTCCATCCTCCTACGAGCAGTACTTC. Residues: CASSPSSYEQYF.